The sequence of this TCR beta chain was determined in a study of T cells after posttransplantation cyclophosphamide. Using immunoSEQ multiplex PCR, the repertoire was profiled, and TCRdb retains in-frame clones only, with some absent. Of 7,500 to 10,000 clones listed, about 90% were seen once; the top ten hold approximately 4%. The V and J ends lost 4 bases and 1 base respectively, with 5 bases between them. Germline CDR1 reads SQVTM; CDR2 reads ANQGSEA. The CDR3 covers 11 residues. Sampled 1 year posttransplant, controls received myeloablative marrow transplants, methotrexate and a calcineurin inhibitor.

This receptor was obtained from a male patient between 50 and 60 years old who received an allogeneic stem cell transplant from an unrelated donor, was CMV-positive, and had chronic GVHD only. The T cells may partly be graft donor cells. The chain carries TRBV29-1 and TRBJ2-7; D is unresolved. The sample in question was PBMCs, obtained almost 450 days after allogeneic stem cell transplant with calcineurin inhibitor and methotrexate. The CDR3 reads CSVVQSYEQYF. CDR3 DNA: TGCAGCGTTGTACAGTCCTACGAGCAGTACTTC.